The rows below give T cell receptor beta chains drawn from one sample of a study of T cell responses to AZD1222 COVID-19 vaccine. Generated by immunoSEQ multiplex PCR, the TCRdb table keeps only in-frame clones and is missing some. Of about 96,000 clones detected, roughly 88% appear once; the ten largest clones hold 2.8%. The input for sequencing was peripheral blood, taken on day 0 of AZD1222 vaccination. All receptors derive from an adult in good health. Each CDR3 is given with its conserved first and last residue. The D gene is left open where the match is weak. Some rows mark clone size as missing; the rest say once, few, many or name a class of expanded clone.

J gene,D gene,clone size,V gene,CDR3 protein,CDR3 DNA
TRBJ2-5,TRBD1,NA,TRBV27,CASNSGTGGTETQYF,TGTGCCAGCAATTCCGGGACAGGGGGCACGGAGACCCAGTACTTC
TRBJ1-2,TRBD1,once,TRBV4-2,CASSQEGPDRGEINYGYTF,TGTGCCAGCAGCCAAGAGGGGCCCGACAGGGGAGAAATTAACTATGGCTACACCTTC
TRBJ1-1,TRBD1,NA,TRBV19,CASSIGSGRGLNTEAFF,TGTGCCAGTAGTATAGGGAGTGGCAGGGGGCTTAACACTGAAGCTTTCTTT
TRBJ1-2,NA,NA,TRBV30,CAWTPGSIYGYTF,TGTGCCTGGACGCCAGGGTCGATCTATGGCTACACCTTC
TRBJ2-6,NA,NA,TRBV5-1,CASSLASSGANVLTF,TGCGCCAGCAGCTTGGCATCCTCTGGGGCCAACGTCCTGACTTTC
TRBJ2-3,TRBD1,NA,TRBV11-3,CASSERQGVLDTQYF,TGTGCCAGCAGCGAGCGACAGGGGGTTCTAGATACGCAGTATTTT
TRBJ2-7,NA,NA,TRBV11-3,CASSRDSRAYEQYF,TGTGCCAGCAGCCGCGACAGTCGAGCCTACGAGCAGTACTTC
TRBJ2-2,TRBD2,NA,TRBV30,CAWMGGTGELFF,TGTGCCTGGATGGGGGGGACCGGGGAGCTGTTTTTT
TRBJ2-7,NA,NA,TRBV6-5,CASSYKGRGVGEQYF,TGTGCCAGCAGTTACAAGGGCAGGGGGGTAGGCGAGCAGTACTTC
TRBJ1-1,NA,NA,TRBV4-1,CASSQDIEGGADAFF,TGCGCCAGCAGCCAAGATATAGAAGGAGGGGCGGACGCTTTCTTT
TRBJ1-2,NA,NA,TRBV30,CAWSVPYNVYGYTF,TGTGCCTGGAGTGTACCTTACAACGTGTATGGCTACACCTTC
TRBJ2-7,TRBD2,NA,TRBV28,CASSFPGLAGGTSYEQYF,TGTGCCAGCAGTTTCCCGGGACTAGCGGGAGGGACCTCCTACGAGCAGTACTTC
TRBJ1-5,NA,NA,TRBV30,CAWSVGGYSNQPQHF,TGTGCCTGGAGTGTAGGCGGATATAGCAATCAGCCCCAGCATTTT
TRBJ2-3,NA,NA,TRBV7-3,CASSLGHTDTQYF,TGTGCCAGCAGCTTGGGCCACACAGATACGCAGTATTTT
TRBJ1-1,NA,NA,TRBV6-5,CASSLTGKNTEAFF,TGTGCCAGCAGTTTGACAGGAAAGAACACTGAAGCTTTCTTT
TRBJ2-5,TRBD1,NA,TRBV5-6,CASSSGQGAPLETQYF,TGTGCCAGCAGCTCGGGACAGGGGGCGCCTTTGGAGACCCAGTACTTC
TRBJ1-1,TRBD1,NA,TRBV7-9,CASTLGQGKAFF,TGTGCCAGCACCTTAGGACAGGGAAAAGCTTTCTTT
TRBJ2-3,TRBD1,NA,TRBV5-5,CASSLSLGQGTNTQYF,TGTGCCAGCAGCTTGAGCCTGGGACAGGGGACCAATACGCAGTATTTT
TRBJ2-1,NA,once,TRBV24-1,CATSASATGEQFF,TGTGCCACCAGTGCATCGGCGACGGGTGAGCAGTTCTTC
TRBJ1-3,NA,NA,TRBV6-1,CASSVTSGGTGNTIYF,TGTGCCAGCAGTGTTACCTCGGGGGGGACCGGAAACACCATATATTTT
TRBJ2-3,TRBD1,NA,TRBV19,CASSITGQGGTDTQYF,TGTGCCAGTAGTATTACGGGACAGGGGGGCACAGATACGCAGTATTTT
TRBJ2-7,NA,NA,TRBV2,CASSEERLNTYEQYF,TGTGCCAGCAGTGAGGAGCGGTTAAACACCTACGAGCAGTACTTC
TRBJ1-3,NA,NA,TRBV29-1,CSVEDRRGLLNTIYF,TGCAGCGTTGAAGATAGGAGGGGTCTCCTAAACACCATATATTTT
TRBJ2-3,TRBD2,NA,TRBV24-1,CATAAGGMTDTQYF,TGTGCCACCGCGGCGGGAGGTATGACAGATACGCAGTATTTT
TRBJ1-1,TRBD1,NA,TRBV9,CASSETGDTEAFF,TGTGCCAGCAGCGAGACAGGGGACACTGAAGCTTTCTTT
TRBJ2-6,NA,NA,TRBV15,CATSRGPGSGANVLTF,TGTGCCACCAGCAGAGGCCCCGGGTCTGGGGCCAACGTCCTGACTTTC
TRBJ1-2,NA,NA,TRBV2,CASKQRSSNYGYTF,TGTGCCAGCAAGCAAAGGAGCTCTAACTATGGCTACACCTTC
TRBJ2-3,TRBD2,NA,TRBV27,CASSLSGLAGQGDTQYF,TGTGCCAGCAGTTTATCGGGACTAGCGGGTCAGGGAGATACGCAGTATTTT
TRBJ2-5,NA,NA,TRBV7-2,CASSLSGRETQYF,TGTGCCAGCAGCTTATCGGGAAGAGAGACCCAGTACTTC
TRBJ1-1,NA,NA,TRBV6-5,CASSPLMNTEAFF,TGTGCCAGCAGCCCACTCATGAACACTGAAGCTTTCTTT
TRBJ2-3,NA,NA,TRBV5-1,CASRFRVLDTQYF,TGCGCCAGCAGATTCAGGGTTTTAGATACGCAGTATTTT
TRBJ2-1,TRBD1,NA,TRBV28,CASSPITGAPHNEQFF,TGTGCCAGCAGTCCCATCACAGGGGCCCCCCACAATGAGCAGTTCTTC
TRBJ2-1,TRBD1,NA,TRBV29-1,CSMPVDRVNEQFF,TGCAGCATGCCGGTGGACAGGGTGAATGAGCAGTTCTTC
TRBJ1-5,TRBD1,NA,TRBV6-1,CASSEGTGEAQPQHF,TGTGCCAGCAGTGAAGGGACAGGGGAAGCTCAGCCCCAGCATTTT
TRBJ1-4,NA,NA,TRBV28,CASSSPTENEKLFF,TGTGCCAGCAGCTCTCCGACAGAGAATGAAAAACTGTTTTTT
TRBJ1-4,NA,NA,TRBV6-1,CASSEGVKGQSSPYEKLFF,TGTGCCAGCAGTGAAGGGGTCAAGGGTCAATCGTCCCCGTATGAAAAACTGTTTTTT
TRBJ2-1,TRBD1,NA,TRBV9,CASSVVDRGRSEQFF,TGTGCCAGCAGCGTAGTGGACAGGGGGCGCAGTGAGCAGTTCTTC
TRBJ2-1,TRBD2,NA,TRBV10-3,CAISEPGLAGDNEQFF,TGTGCCATCAGTGAACCGGGACTAGCGGGAGATAATGAGCAGTTCTTC
TRBJ1-1,TRBD1,NA,TRBV19,CATYNRGNTEAFF,TGTGCCACCTATAACAGGGGGAACACTGAAGCTTTCTTT
TRBJ2-7,NA,few,TRBV30,CAWSTGLLYEQYF,TGTGCCTGGAGTACAGGACTGTTATACGAGCAGTACTTC
TRBJ1-4,NA,once,TRBV3-1/TRBV3-2,CASSHRPGAIEKLFF,TGTGCCAGCAGCCATCGTCCGGGGGCTATTGAAAAACTGTTTTTT
TRBJ2-7,TRBD2,NA,TRBV4-3,CASSQVGTSGPYEQYF,TGCGCCAGCAGCCAGGTTGGGACTAGCGGACCTTACGAGCAGTACTTC
TRBJ2-3,NA,NA,TRBV2,CASLKNTDTQYF,TGTGCCAGCCTGAAAAACACAGATACGCAGTATTTT
TRBJ1-2,NA,few,TRBV28,CASSYPRAGLFDYGYTF,TGTGCCAGCAGTTACCCCAGGGCAGGCTTGTTCGACTATGGCTACACCTTC
TRBJ2-4,TRBD1,NA,TRBV5-1,CASSLGQGALRDPIQYF,TGCGCCAGCAGCTTGGGGCAGGGGGCCTTGCGGGACCCGATTCAGTACTTC
TRBJ2-7,NA,NA,TRBV10-2,CASSESGRNYEQYF,TGCGCCAGCAGTGAGTCGGGACGAAACTACGAGCAGTACTTC
TRBJ1-6,NA,NA,TRBV9,CASSLSDTVLGPLHF,TGTGCCAGCAGCCTTTCCGACACGGTTCTAGGGCCCCTCCACTTT
TRBJ2-2,TRBD1,NA,TRBV18,CASSPRQGYTGELFF,TGTGCCAGCTCACCCAGACAGGGATACACCGGGGAGCTGTTTTTT
TRBJ2-3,NA,NA,TRBV7-8,CASSLGTDTQYF,TGTGCCAGCAGCTTAGGCACAGATACGCAGTATTTT
TRBJ2-7,NA,once,TRBV10-3,CATWGGGGYEQYF,TGTGCCACCTGGGGAGGGGGCGGTTACGAGCAGTACTTC
TRBJ2-7,TRBD1,NA,TRBV10-3,CAISESGTGIYEQYF,TGTGCCATCAGTGAGAGCGGGACAGGGATCTACGAGCAGTACTTC
TRBJ1-5,TRBD1,NA,TRBV28,CASRNDRGLSNQPQHF,TGTGCCAGCAGAAATGACAGGGGGTTAAGCAATCAGCCCCAGCATTTT
TRBJ1-2,NA,NA,TRBV9,CASSASGAGYTF,TGTGCCAGCAGCGCATCAGGGGCTGGCTACACCTTC
TRBJ2-1,TRBD2,many,TRBV5-1,CASSSGTSAYNEQFF,TGCGCCAGCAGCTCCGGGACTAGCGCCTACAATGAGCAGTTCTTC
TRBJ1-6,TRBD1,NA,TRBV30,CAWSLDRERSLFNSPLHF,TGTGCCTGGAGTCTGGACAGGGAGAGATCCCTTTTTAATTCACCCCTCCACTTT
TRBJ1-2,NA,NA,TRBV2,CASSEGAGWGYTF,TGTGCCAGCAGTGAAGGGGCAGGGTGGGGCTACACCTTC
TRBJ2-5,NA,NA,TRBV24-1,CATSDLGGTDGETQYF,TGTGCCACCAGTGATTTGGGGGGGACAGACGGAGAGACCCAGTACTTC
TRBJ1-1,NA,NA,TRBV30,CAEQGNTEAFF,TGTGCTGAGCAAGGGAACACTGAAGCTTTCTTT
TRBJ2-7,TRBD2,NA,TRBV19,CASSIVSGRSYEQYF,TGTGCCAGTAGTATTGTTAGCGGGAGGTCCTACGAGCAGTACTTC